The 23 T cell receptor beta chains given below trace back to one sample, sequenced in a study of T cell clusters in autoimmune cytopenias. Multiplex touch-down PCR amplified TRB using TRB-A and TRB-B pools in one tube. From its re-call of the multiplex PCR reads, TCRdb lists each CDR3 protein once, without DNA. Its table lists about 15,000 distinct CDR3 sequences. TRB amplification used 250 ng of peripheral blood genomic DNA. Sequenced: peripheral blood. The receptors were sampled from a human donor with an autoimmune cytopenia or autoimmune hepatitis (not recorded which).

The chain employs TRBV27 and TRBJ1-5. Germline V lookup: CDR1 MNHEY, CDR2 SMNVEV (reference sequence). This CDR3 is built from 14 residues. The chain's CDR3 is CASRGGGSNQPQHF.

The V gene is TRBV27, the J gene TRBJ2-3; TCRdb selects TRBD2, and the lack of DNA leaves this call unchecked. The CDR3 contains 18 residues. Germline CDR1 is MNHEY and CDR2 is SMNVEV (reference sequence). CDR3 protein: CASSSLHPGLALHDTQYF.

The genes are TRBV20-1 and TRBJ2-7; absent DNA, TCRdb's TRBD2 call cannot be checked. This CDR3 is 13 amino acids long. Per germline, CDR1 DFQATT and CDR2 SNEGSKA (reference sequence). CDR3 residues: CSAPVERGYEQYF.

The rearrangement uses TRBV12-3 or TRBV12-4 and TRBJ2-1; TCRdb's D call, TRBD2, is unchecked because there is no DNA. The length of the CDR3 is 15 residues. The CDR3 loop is CASSPTSGVYNEQFF.

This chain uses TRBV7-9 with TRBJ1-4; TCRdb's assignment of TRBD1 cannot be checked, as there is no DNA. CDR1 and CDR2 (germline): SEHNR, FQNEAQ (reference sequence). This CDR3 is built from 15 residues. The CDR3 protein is CASSLVGQGSEKLFF.

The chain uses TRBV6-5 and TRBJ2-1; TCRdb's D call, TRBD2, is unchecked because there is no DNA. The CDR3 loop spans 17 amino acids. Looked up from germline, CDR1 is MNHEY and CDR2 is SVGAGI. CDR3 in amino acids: CASRGLAGGSGFNEQFF.

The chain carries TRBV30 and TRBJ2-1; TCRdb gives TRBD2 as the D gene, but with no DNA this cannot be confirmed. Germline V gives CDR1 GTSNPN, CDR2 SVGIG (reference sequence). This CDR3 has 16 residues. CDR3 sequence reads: CAWSGAAGLVYNEQFF.

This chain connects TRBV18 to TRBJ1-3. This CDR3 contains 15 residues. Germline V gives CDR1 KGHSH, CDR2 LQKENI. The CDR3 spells CASSPGLHSGNTIYF.

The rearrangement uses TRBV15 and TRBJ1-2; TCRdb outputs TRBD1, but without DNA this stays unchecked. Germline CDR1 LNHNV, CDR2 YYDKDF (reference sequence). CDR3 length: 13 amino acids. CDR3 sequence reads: CATSSRDRVGYTF.

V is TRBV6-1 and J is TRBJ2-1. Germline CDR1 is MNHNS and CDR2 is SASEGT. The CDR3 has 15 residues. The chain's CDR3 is CASSEAQSGYNEQFF.

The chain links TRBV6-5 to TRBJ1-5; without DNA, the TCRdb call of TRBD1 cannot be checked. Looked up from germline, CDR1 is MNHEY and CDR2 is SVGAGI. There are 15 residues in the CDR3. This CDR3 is CASSSSTQDAGVQHF.

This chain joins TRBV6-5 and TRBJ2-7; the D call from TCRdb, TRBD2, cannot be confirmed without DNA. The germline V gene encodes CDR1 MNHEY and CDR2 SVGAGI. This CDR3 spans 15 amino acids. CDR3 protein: CASSSRDLRTYEQYF.

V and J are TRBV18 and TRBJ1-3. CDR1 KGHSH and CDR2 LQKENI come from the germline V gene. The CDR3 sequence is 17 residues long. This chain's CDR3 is CASSPLAQSISGNTIYF.

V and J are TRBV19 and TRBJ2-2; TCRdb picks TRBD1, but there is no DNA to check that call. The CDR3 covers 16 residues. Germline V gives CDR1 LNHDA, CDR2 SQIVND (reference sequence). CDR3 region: CASSPRQGARTGELFF.

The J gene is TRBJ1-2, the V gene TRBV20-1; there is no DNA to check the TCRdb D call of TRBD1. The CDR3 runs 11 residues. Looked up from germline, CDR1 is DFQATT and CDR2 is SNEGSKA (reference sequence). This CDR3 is CSATGQGGYTF.

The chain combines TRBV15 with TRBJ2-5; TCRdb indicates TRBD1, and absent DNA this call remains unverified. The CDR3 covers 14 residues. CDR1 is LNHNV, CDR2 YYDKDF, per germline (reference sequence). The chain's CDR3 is CATSRAAGWETQYF. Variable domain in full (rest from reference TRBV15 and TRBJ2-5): DAMVIQNPRYQVTQFGKPVTLSCSQTLNHNVMYWYQQKSSQAPKLLFHYYDKDFNNEADTPDNFQSRRPNTSFCFLDIRSPGLGDTAMYLCATSRAAGWETQYFGPGTRLLVL.

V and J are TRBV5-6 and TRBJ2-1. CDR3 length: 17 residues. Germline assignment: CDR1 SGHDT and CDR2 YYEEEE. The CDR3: CASSLLALQLTYNEQFF. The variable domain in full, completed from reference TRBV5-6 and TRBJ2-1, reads DAGVTQSPTHLIKTRGQQVTLRCSPKSGHDTVSWYQQALGQGPQFIFQYYEEEERQRGNFPDRFSGHQFPNYSSELNVNALLLGDSALYLCASSLLALQLTYNEQFFGPGTRLTVL.

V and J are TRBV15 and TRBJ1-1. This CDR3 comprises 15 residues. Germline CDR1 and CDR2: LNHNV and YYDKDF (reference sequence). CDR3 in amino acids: CATSKELRVNTEAFF.

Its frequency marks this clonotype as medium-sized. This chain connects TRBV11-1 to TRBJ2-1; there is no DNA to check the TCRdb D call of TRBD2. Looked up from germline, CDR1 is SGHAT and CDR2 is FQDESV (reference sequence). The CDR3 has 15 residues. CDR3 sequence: CASSFGWTSNNEQFF.

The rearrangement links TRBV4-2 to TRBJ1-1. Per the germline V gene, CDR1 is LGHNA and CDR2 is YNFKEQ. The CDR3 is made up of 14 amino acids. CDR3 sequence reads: CASSQDQRNTEAFF.

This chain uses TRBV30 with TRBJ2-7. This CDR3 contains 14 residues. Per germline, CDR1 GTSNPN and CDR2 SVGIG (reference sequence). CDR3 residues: CAWIGAGTTYEQYF.

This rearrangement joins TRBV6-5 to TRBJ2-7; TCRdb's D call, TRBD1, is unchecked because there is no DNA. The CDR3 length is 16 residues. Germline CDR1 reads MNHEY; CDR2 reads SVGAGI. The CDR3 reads CASSEAPRGSSYEQYF.

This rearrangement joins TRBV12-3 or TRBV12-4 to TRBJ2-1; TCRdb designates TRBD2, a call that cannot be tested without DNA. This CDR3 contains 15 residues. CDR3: CASTFGTSGNNEQFF.